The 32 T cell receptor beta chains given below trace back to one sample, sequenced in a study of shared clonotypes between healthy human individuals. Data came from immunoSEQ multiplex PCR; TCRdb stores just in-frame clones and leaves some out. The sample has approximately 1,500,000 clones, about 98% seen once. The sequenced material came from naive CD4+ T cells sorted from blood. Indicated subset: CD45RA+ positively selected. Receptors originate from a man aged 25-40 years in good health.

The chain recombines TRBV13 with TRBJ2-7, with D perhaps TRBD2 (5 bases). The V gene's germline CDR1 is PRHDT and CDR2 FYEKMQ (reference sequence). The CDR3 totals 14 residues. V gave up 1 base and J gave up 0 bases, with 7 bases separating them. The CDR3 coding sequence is TGTGCCAGCAGCTTAGTGCGGGCCTCCTACGAGCAGTACTTC. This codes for CASSLVRASYEQYF.

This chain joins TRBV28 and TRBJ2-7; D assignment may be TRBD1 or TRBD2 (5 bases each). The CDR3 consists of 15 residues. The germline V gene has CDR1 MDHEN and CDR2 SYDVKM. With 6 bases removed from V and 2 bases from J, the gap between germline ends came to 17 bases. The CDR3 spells CASRRGASPTYEQYF. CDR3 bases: TGTGCCAGCAGGAGAGGGGCTTCTCCTACCTACGAGCAGTACTTC.

CDR3 sequence (DNA): TGTGCCAGTAGCCCGTTCCTCCGGGGCTCCTCCTACAATGAGCAGTTCTTC. This encodes CASSPFLRGSSYNEQFF. The J gene is TRBJ2-1, the V gene TRBV19; D tentatively fits TRBD1 or TRBD2 (5 bases each). Per germline, CDR1 LNHDA and CDR2 SQIVND (reference sequence). Trimming took 6 bases from V and 0 from J, leaving 18 bases between them. This CDR3 has 17 residues.

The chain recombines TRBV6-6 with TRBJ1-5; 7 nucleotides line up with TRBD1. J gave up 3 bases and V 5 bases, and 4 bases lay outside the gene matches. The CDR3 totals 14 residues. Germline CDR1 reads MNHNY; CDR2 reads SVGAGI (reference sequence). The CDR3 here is CASSLDRFNQPQHF. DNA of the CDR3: TGTGCCAGCAGTCTGGACAGGTTCAATCAGCCCCAGCATTTT.

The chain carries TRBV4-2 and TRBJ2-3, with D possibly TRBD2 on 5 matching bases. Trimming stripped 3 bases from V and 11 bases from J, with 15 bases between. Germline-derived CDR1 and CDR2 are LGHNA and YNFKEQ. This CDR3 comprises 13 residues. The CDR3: CASSQSAWAGQYF. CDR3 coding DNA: TGTGCCAGCAGCCAGTCAGCATGGGCGGGGCAGTATTTT.

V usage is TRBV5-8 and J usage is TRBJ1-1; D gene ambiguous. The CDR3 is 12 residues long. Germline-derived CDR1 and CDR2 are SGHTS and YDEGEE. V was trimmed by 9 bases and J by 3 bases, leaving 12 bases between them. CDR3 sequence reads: CATSGWYTEAFF. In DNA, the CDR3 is TGTGCCACCTCAGGATGGTACACTGAAGCTTTCTTT.

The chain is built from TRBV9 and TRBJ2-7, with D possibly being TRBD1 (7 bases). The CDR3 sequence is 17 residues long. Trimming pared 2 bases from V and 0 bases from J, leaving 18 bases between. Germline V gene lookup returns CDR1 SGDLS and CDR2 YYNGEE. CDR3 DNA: TGTGCCAGCAGCGTGGCCGGGGGACCAGGGGGCTCCTACGAGCAGTACTTC. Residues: CASSVAGGPGGSYEQYF.

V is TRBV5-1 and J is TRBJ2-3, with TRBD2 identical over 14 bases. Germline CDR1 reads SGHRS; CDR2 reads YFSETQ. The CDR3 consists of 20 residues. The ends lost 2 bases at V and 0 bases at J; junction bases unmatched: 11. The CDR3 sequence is CASSFTGPGLAGASTDTQYF. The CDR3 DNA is TGCGCCAGCAGCTTCACGGGACCGGGACTAGCGGGAGCCAGCACAGATACGCAGTATTTT. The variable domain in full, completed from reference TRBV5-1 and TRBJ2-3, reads KAGVTQTPRYLIKTRGQQVTLSCSPISGHRSVSWYQQTPGQGLQFLFEYFSETQRNKGNFPGRFSGRQFSNSRSEMNVSTLELGDSALYLCASSFTGPGLAGASTDTQYFGPGTRLTVL.

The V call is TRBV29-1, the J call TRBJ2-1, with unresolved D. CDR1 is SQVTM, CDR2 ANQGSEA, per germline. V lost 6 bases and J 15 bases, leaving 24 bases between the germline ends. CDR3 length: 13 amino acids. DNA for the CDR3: TGCAGCGTAAGTCCGAGACTCCACGTTGAATCGTTCTTC. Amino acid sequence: CSVSPRLHVESFF.

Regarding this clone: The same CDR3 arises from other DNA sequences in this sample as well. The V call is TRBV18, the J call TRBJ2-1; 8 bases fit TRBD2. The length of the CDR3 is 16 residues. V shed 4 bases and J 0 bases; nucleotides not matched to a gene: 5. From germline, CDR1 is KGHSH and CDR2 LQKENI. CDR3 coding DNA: TGTGCCAGCTCACAAAACAGCGGGAGCTCCTACAATGAGCAGTTCTTC. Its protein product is CASSQNSGSSYNEQFF. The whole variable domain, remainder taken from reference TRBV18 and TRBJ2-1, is NAGVMQNPRHLVRRRGQEARLRCSPMKGHSHVYWYRQLPEEGLKFMVYLQKENIIDESGMPKERFSAEFPKEGPSILRIQQVVRGDSAAYFCASSQNSGSSYNEQFFGPGTRLTVL.

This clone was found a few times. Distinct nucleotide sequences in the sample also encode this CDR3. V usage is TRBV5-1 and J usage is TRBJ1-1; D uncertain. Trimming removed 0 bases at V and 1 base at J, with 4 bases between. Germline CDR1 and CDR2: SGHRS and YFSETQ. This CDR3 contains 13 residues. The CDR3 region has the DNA TGCGCCAGCAGCTTGGAGGGGAACACTGAAGCTTTCTTT. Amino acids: CASSLEGNTEAFF.

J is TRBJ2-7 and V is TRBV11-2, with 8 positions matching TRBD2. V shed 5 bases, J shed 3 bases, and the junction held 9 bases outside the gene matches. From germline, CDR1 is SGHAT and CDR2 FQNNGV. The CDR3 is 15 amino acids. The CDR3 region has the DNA TGTGCCAGCAGCGAAGGGACTAGTTTGAGCTACGAGCAGTACTTC. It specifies CASSEGTSLSYEQYF.

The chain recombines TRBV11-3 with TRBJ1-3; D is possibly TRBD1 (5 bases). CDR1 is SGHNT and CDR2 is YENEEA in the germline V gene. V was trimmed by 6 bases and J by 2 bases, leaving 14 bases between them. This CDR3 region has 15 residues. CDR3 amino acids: CASSTGGTPGNTIYF. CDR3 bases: TGTGCCAGCAGTACAGGAGGCACCCCTGGAAACACCATATATTTT.

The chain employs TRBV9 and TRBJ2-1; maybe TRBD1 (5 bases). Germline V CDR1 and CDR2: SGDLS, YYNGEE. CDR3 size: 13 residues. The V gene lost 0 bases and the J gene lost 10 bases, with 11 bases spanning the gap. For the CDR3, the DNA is TGTGCCAGCAGCGTAGGCACCTGGGGCGAGCAGTTCTTC. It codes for CASSVGTWGEQFF. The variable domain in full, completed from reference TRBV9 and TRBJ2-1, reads DSGVTQTPKHLITATGQRVTLRCSPRSGDLSVYWYQQSLDQGLQFLIQYYNGEERAKGNILERFSAQQFPDLHSELNLSSLELGDSALYFCASSVGTWGEQFFGPGTRLTVL.

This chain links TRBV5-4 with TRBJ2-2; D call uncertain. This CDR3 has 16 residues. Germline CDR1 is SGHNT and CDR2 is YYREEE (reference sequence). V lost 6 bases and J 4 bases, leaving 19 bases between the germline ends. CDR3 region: CASTTVVGRSTGELFF. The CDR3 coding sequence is TGTGCCAGCACCACGGTGGTGGGTAGGAGCACCGGGGAGCTGTTTTTT.

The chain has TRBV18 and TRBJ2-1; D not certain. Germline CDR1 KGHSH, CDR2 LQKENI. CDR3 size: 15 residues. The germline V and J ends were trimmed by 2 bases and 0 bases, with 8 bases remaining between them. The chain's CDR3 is CASSPVGPSYNEQFF. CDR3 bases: TGTGCCAGCTCACCAGTCGGCCCCTCCTACAATGAGCAGTTCTTC.

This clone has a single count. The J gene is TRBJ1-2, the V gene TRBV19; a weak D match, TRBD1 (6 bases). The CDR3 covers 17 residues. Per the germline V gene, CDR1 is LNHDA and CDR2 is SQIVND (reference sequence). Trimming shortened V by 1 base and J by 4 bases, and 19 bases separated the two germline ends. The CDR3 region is CASSIAGVIGHRYGYTF. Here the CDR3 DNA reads TGTGCCAGTAGTATAGCAGGGGTCATAGGACATCGCTATGGCTACACCTTC.

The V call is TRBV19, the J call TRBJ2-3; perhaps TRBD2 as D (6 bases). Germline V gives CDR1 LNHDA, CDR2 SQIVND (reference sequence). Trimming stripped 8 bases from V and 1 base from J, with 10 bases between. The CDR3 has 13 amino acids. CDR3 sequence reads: CASGSGRTDTQYF. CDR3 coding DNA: TGTGCCAGTGGTAGCGGTCGCACAGATACGCAGTATTTT.

The CDR3 protein is CASSGQVSSEQYF. The CDR3 region has the DNA TGCGCCAGCAGTGGACAGGTCTCCAGCGAGCAGTACTTC. This sequence joins TRBV10-1 and TRBJ2-7; D perhaps matches TRBD1 (6 bases). Trimming pared 4 bases from V and 6 bases from J, leaving 13 bases between. The length of the CDR3 is 13 residues. Germline CDR1 is WNHNN and CDR2 is SYGVQD (reference sequence).

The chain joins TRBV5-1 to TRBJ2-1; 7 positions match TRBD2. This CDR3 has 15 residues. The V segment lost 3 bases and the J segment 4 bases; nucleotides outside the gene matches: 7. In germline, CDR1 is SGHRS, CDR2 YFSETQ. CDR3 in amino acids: CASSSSGAGYNEQFF. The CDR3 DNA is TGCGCCAGCAGCTCGAGCGGGGCCGGGTACAATGAGCAGTTCTTC.

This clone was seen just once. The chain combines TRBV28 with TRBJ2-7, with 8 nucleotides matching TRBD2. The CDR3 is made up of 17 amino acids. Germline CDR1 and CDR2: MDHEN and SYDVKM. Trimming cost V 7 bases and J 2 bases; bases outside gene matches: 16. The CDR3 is CASTRRGTSGGTYEQYF. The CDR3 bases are TGTGCCAGCACCCGTAGAGGTACTAGCGGAGGGACCTACGAGCAGTACTTC.

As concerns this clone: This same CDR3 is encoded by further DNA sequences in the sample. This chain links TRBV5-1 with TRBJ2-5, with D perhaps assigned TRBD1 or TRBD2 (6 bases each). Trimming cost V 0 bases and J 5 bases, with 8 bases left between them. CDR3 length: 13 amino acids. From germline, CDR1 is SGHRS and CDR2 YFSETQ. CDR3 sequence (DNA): TGCGCCAGCAGCTTGGCGGGGGCCGAGACCCAGTACTTC. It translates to CASSLAGAETQYF.

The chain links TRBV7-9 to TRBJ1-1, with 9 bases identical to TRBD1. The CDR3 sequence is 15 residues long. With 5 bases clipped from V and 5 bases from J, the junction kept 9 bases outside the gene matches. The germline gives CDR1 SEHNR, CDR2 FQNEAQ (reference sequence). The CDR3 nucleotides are TGTGCCAGCAGCCCACTCGGACAGGGGAGGACTGAAGCTTTCTTT. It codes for CASSPLGQGRTEAFF.

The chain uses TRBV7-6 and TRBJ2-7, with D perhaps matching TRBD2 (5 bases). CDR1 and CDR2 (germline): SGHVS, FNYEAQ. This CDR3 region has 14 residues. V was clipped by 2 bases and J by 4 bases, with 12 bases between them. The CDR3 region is CASSLKGVDYEQYF. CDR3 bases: TGTGCCAGCAGCTTAAAGGGAGTGGATTACGAGCAGTACTTC.

CDR3 sequence (DNA): TGTGCCAGCAGTCTTACTACAGGGACTGAGCAGTACTTC. Amino acids: CASSLTTGTEQYF. The chain links TRBV9 to TRBJ2-7, with D perhaps given as TRBD1 or TRBD2 (6 bases each). The CDR3 consists of 13 residues. V lost 5 bases, J lost 7 bases, and 16 bases lay in between. Germline assignment: CDR1 SGDLS and CDR2 YYNGEE.

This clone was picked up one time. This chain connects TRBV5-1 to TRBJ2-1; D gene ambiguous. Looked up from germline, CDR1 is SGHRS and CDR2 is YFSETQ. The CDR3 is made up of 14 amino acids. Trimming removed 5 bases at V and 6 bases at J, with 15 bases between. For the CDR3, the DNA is TGCGCCAGCAGTCTTACCCGGGTTGGCAATGAGCAGTTCTTC. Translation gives CASSLTRVGNEQFF.

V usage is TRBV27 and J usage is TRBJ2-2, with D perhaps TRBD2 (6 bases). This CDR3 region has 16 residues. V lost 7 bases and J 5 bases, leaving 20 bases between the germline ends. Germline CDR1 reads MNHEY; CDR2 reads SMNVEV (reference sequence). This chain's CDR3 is CASTLLRGEGTGELFF. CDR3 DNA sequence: TGTGCCAGCACTCTACTTCGCGGGGAAGGAACCGGGGAGCTGTTTTTT.

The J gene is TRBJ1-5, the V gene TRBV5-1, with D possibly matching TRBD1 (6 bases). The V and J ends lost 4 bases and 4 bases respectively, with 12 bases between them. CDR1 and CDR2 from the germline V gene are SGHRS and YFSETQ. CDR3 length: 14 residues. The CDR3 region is CASSPGQINQPQHF. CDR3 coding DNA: TGCGCCAGCAGCCCCGGACAGATAAATCAGCCCCAGCATTTT.

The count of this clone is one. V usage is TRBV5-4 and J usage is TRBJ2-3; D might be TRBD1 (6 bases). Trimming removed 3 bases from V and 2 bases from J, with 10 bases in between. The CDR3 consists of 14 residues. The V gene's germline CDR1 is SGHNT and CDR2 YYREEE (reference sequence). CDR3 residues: CASSSDRITDTQYF. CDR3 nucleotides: TGTGCCAGCAGCTCAGACAGGATCACAGATACGCAGTATTTT.

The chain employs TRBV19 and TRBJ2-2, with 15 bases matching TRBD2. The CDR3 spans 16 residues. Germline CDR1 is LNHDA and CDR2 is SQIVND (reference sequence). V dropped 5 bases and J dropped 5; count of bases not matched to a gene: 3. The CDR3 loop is CASSGLAGGPTGELFF. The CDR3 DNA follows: TGTGCCAGTAGTGGACTAGCGGGAGGGCCGACCGGGGAGCTGTTTTTT.

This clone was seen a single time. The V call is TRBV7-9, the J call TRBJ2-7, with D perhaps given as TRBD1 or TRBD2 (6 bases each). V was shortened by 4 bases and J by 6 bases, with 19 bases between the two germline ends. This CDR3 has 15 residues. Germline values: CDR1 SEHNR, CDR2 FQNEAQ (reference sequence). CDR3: CASSSGGGTMGEQYF. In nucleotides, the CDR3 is TGTGCCAGCAGCTCCGGGGGCGGGACGATGGGCGAGCAGTACTTC.

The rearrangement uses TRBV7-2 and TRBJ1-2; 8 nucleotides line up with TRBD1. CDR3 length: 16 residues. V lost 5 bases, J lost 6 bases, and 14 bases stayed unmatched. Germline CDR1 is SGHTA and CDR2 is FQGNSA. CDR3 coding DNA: TGTGCCAGCAGCCTACACCCGAGGACAGGGATCCATGGCTACACCTTC. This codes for CASSLHPRTGIHGYTF.